This is a list of T cell receptor beta chains from one sample in a study of a mutant IDH1 vaccine in newly diagnosed glioma. TCRdb's table, derived via immunoSEQ multiplex PCR, lists solely in-frame clones and lacks some. There are roughly 70,000 clones in the sample; about 83% occur only once, and about 4.8% lies in the top ten. Source: peripheral blood mononuclear cells (PBMCs), taken from a glioma patient treated with radiotherapy, temozolomide or both. The receptors originated from a woman between 18 and 29 years old with glioma. Some clones in this sample may be carry-over from other donors' samples. Each CDR3 is given with its conserved first and last residue. D genes are given only for firm matches. Expanded clones are given a class, and other clones once, few, many or no size at all.

>TRBV5-1|TRBJ1-6|-|-
CASSPGGESPLHF
TGCGCCAGCAGCCCGGGTGGGGAGTCACCCCTCCACTTT
>TRBV9|TRBJ2-7|TRBD2|once
CASSVAAGEVYEQYF
TGTGCCAGCAGCGTAGCAGCGGGGGAGGTGTACGAGCAGTACTTC
>TRBV7-6|TRBJ1-1|TRBD1|-
CASSRPQGGNTEAFF
TGTGCCAGCAGCCGCCCCCAGGGGGGGAACACTGAAGCTTTCTTT
>TRBV19|TRBJ1-5|TRBD1|-
CASSPLGTGGNQPQHF
TGTGCCAGTAGTCCCCTCGGGACAGGGGGTAATCAGCCCCAGCATTTT
>TRBV11-2|TRBJ2-1|TRBD2|-
CASSLWLAGVLEQFF
TGTGCCAGCAGCTTATGGCTAGCGGGGGTTCTTGAGCAGTTCTTC
>TRBV6-1|TRBJ2-3|TRBD2|-
CASSETSGGGTDTQYF
TGTGCCAGCAGTGAAACTAGCGGGGGGGGCACAGATACGCAGTATTTT
>TRBV15|TRBJ2-3|TRBD1|-
CATSSYRGPDTQYF
TGTGCCACCAGCAGCTACAGGGGGCCAGATACGCAGTATTTT
>TRBV18|TRBJ2-4|TRBD2|-
CASSETSGGDIQYF
TGTGCCAGCTCAGAGACTAGCGGGGGCGACATTCAGTACTTC
>TRBV25-1|TRBJ2-2|-|-
CASSEYRGGRGAGELFF
TGTGCCAGCAGTGAATATCGGGGCGGAAGGGGCGCCGGGGAGCTGTTTTTT
>TRBV11-3|TRBJ2-7|-|-
CASSLARGGMREQYF
TGTGCCAGCAGCTTAGCCCGAGGGGGAATGAGGGAGCAGTACTTC
>TRBV5-6|TRBJ2-7|-|once
CASTPGGSYEQYF
TGTGCCAGCACCCCCGGGGGTTCCTACGAGCAGTACTTC
>TRBV11-2|TRBJ1-4|TRBD1|-
CASSPGQVPPPNEKLFF
TGTGCCAGCAGCCCGGGACAGGTCCCTCCTCCCAATGAAAAACTGTTTTTT
>TRBV9|TRBJ1-2|-|-
CASGQDGYTF
TGTGCCAGCGGCCAGGATGGCTACACCTTC
>TRBV29-1|TRBJ2-2|TRBD2|-
CSVEDREGRDTGELFF
TGCAGCGTTGAAGATCGGGAGGGGCGAGACACCGGGGAGCTGTTTTTT
>TRBV9|TRBJ1-3|-|-
CASSVVPDSGNTIYF
TGTGCCAGCAGCGTAGTACCCGACTCTGGAAACACCATATATTTT
>TRBV29-1|TRBJ1-2|TRBD1|-
CSVRQGEGYTF
TGCAGCGTGCGACAGGGAGAAGGCTACACCTTC
>TRBV4-2|TRBJ2-5|TRBD2|once
CASSRGESGGEETQYF
TGTGCCAGCAGCCGAGGGGAGAGCGGGGGTGAAGAGACCCAGTACTTC
>TRBV29-1|TRBJ1-1|-|-
CSVYEGGARYTEAFF
TGCAGCGTTTACGAGGGTGGGGCGAGGTACACTGAAGCTTTCTTT
>TRBV2|TRBJ1-1|TRBD1|-
CASIAGTGGLNTEAFF
TGTGCCAGCATCGCCGGGACAGGGGGCTTGAACACTGAAGCTTTCTTT
>TRBV6-5|TRBJ2-5|TRBD2|-
CASSWEGTQYF
TGTGCCAGCAGTTGGGAGGGGACCCAGTACTTC
>TRBV7-9|TRBJ2-7|-|-
CASSLQGFYEQYF
TGTGCCAGCAGCTTGCAGGGATTCTACGAGCAGTACTTC
>TRBV29-1|TRBJ1-4|-|-
CSVSGLNEKLFF
TGCAGCGTGTCGGGACTTAATGAAAAACTGTTTTTT
>TRBV7-9|TRBJ1-1|TRBD1|once
CASSRMGQPRTEAFF
TGTGCCAGCAGCCGTATGGGACAGCCAAGAACTGAAGCTTTCTTT
>TRBV2|TRBJ2-2|TRBD1|-
CASSRGDRGTGELFF
TGTGCCAGCAGCCGAGGGGACAGGGGGACCGGGGAGCTGTTTTTT